This T cell receptor (beta chain) was recorded in a study of blood T cell repertoires in COVID-19. Study in general: Donors in the United States, Italy and Spain gave samples during acute or convalescent COVID-19. T cells, B-cell-depleted T cells, or PBMCs supplied cDNA or gDNA.

Germline CDR1 PRHDT, CDR2 FYEKMQ (reference sequence). V gave up 5 bases and J gave up 2 bases; unmatched junction bases: 6. This CDR3 is built from 15 residues. Some clones are missing from TCRdb's copy, which holds only in-frame ones; the method was immunoSEQ multiplex PCR. This table has about 20,000 clones, under 90% appearing once. What was sequenced was peripheral blood. The chain uses TRBV13 and TRBJ2-3, with 8 nucleotides matching TRBD1. This TCR derives from a man in his fifties or sixties with active COVID-19. Written as DNA, the CDR3 is TGTGCCAGCAGCCCTGACAGGGGAATCACAGATACGCAGTATTTT. It yields the protein CASSPDRGITDTQYF.